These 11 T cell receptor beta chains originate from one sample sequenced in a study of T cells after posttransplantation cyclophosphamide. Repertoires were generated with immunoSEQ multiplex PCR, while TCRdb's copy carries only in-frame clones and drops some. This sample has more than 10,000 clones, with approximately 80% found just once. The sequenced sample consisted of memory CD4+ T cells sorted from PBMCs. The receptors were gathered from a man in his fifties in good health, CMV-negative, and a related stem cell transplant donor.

The CDR3 region is CASSQDGPSGGYTDTQYF. In DNA, the CDR3 is TGCGCCAGCAGCCAAGATGGCCCTAGCGGGGGTTATACAGATACGCAGTATTTT. This chain links TRBV4-3 with TRBJ2-3; 10 bases map to TRBD2. In germline, CDR1 is LGHNA, CDR2 YSLEER. The trim removed 0 bases at V and 3 bases at J, leaving 9 bases unmatched. CDR3 length: 18 amino acids.

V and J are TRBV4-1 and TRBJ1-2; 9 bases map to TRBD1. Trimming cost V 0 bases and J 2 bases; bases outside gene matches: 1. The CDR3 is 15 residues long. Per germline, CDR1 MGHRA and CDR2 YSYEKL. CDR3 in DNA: TGCGCCAGCAGCCAAGATGGGACAGGGAACTATGGCTACACCTTC. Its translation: CASSQDGTGNYGYTF.

In nucleotides, the CDR3 is TGTGCCAGCAGTGAACGACAGGGGTTGGATGGCTACACCTTC. It encodes CASSERQGLDGYTF. V gene TRBV6-1 combines with J gene TRBJ1-2; 8 bases are shared with TRBD1. After removal of 2 bases from V and 6 bases from J, the junction contained 5 bases not matched to a gene. CDR1 and CDR2 (germline): MNHNS, SASEGT. The CDR3 runs 14 residues.

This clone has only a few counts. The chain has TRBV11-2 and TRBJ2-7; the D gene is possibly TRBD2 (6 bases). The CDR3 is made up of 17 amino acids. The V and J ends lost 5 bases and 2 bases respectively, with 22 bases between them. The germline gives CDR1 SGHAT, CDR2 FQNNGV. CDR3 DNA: TGTGCCAGCAGCCCGATTAATAGGAGGGGAGGAACCTACGAGCAGTACTTC. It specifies CASSPINRRGGTYEQYF.

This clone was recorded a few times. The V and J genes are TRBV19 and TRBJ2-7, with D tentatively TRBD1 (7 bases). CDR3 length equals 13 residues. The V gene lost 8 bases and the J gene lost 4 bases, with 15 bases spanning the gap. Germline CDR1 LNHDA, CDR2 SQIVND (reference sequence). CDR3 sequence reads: CASWAGGRYEQYF. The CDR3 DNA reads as TGTGCCAGTTGGGCAGGGGGGAGGTACGAGCAGTACTTC. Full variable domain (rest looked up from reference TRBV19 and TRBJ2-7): DGGITQSPKYLFRKEGQNVTLSCEQNLNHDAMYWYRQDPGQGLRLIYYSQIVNDFQKGDIAEGYSVSREKKESFPLTVTSAQKNPTAFYLCASWAGGRYEQYFGPGTRLTVT.

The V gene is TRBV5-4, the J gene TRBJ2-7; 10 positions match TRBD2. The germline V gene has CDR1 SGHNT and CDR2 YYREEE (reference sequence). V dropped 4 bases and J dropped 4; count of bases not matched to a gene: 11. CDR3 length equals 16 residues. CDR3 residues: CASSLGGAGGKYEQYF. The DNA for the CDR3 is TGTGCCAGCAGCCTCGGGGGAGCGGGAGGGAAATACGAGCAGTACTTC.

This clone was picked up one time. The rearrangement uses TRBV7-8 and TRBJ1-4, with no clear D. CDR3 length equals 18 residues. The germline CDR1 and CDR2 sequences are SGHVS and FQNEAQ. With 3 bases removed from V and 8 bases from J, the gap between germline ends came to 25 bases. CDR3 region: CASSLENRATTRREKLFF. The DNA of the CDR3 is TGTGCCAGCAGCTTGGAGAACCGGGCCACCACTAGACGGGAAAAACTGTTTTTT.

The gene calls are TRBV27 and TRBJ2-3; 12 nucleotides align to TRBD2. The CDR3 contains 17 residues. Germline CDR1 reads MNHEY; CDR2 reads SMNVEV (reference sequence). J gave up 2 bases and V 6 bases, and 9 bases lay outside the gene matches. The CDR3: CASRPSGRAEDTDTQYF. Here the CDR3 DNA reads TGTGCCAGCAGGCCTAGCGGGAGGGCCGAGGACACAGATACGCAGTATTTT.

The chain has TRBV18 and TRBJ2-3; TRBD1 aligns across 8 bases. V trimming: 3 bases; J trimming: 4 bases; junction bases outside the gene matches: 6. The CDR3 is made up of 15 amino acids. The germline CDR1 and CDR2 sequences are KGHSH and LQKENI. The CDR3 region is CASSPGQDRSDTQYF. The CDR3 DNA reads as TGTGCCAGCTCACCGGGACAGGATCGCTCAGATACGCAGTATTTT.

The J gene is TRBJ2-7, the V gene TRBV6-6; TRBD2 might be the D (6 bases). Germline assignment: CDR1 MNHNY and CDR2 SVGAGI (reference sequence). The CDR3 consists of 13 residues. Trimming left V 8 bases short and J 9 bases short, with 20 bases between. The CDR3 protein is CASAGSPAGSQYF. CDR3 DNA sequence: TGTGCCAGCGCGGGGTCACCCGCGGGGTCGCAGTACTTC.

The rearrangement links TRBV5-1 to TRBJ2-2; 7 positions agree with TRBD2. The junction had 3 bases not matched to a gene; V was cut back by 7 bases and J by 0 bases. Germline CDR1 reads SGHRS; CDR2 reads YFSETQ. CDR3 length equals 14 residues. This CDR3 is CASGGDPNTGELFF. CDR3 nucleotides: TGCGCCAGCGGGGGGGACCCGAACACCGGGGAGCTGTTTTTT.